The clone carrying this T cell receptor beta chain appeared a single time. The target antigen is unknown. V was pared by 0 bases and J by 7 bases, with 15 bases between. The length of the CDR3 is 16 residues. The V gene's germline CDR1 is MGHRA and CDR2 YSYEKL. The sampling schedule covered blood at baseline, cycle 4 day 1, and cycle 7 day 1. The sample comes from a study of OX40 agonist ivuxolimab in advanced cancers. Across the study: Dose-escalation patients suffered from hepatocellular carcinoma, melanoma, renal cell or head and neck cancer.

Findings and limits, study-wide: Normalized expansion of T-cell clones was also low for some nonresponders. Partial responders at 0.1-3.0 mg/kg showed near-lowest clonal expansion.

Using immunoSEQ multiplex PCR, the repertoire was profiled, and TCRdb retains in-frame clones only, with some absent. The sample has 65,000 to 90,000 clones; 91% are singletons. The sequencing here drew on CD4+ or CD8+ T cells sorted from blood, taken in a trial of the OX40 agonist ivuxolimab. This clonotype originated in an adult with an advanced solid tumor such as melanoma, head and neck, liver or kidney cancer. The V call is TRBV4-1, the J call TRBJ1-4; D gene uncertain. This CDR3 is CASSQDLVGVGEKLFF. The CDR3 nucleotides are TGCGCCAGCAGCCAAGATCTGGTCGGGGTGGGTGAAAAACTGTTTTTT.